These 16 T cell receptor beta chains were sequenced from one sample in a study of T cell repertoires in ileal Crohn's disease. Measured with immunoSEQ multiplex PCR; TCRdb has only the in-frame clones, and not every one. This sample has about 17,000 clones; approximately 70% occur once, and the top ten carry less than 6.5%. Sequencing was performed on ileal tissue. All receptors derive from an adult with Crohn's disease.

This clone was seen a handful of times. The J gene is TRBJ1-2, the V gene TRBV7-3, with D maybe TRBD1 (5 bases). Germline CDR1 SGHTA, CDR2 FQGTGA. The CDR3 covers 14 residues. The V and J ends lost 5 bases and 5 bases respectively, with 15 bases between them. The chain's CDR3 is CASSPRAGQYGYTF. As DNA, the CDR3 is TGTGCCAGCAGCCCCAGGGCGGGGCAGTATGGCTACACCTTC.

V is TRBV5-1 and J is TRBJ2-1; TRBD2 is a possible D gene (6 bases). Trimming took 4 bases from V and 12 from J, leaving 14 bases between them. The length of the CDR3 is 12 residues. The germline V gene encodes CDR1 SGHRS and CDR2 YFSETQ. The CDR3 bases are TGCGCCAGCAGCCCGGAGGGACGGGGGCAGTTCTTC. Amino acid sequence: CASSPEGRGQFF.

A word on this clone: Additional DNA sequences in this sample encode the identical CDR3. This sequence joins TRBV27 and TRBJ1-2; D not certain. Trimming took off 2 bases at V and 2 bases at J, with 6 bases between the two ends. CDR1 is MNHEY, CDR2 SMNVEV, per germline (reference sequence). The CDR3 is 13 amino acids. The CDR3, as DNA: TGTGCCAGCAGTTTAGGCCAGAACTATGGCTACACCTTC. This codes for CASSLGQNYGYTF.

With regard to this clone: Other DNA sequences in the sample encode the same CDR3. The chain joins TRBV5-5 to TRBJ1-5, with D tentatively TRBD1 (6 bases). Germline CDR1 reads SGHKS; CDR2 reads YYEKEE (reference sequence). The CDR3 totals 13 residues. The V end lost 5 bases, the J end lost 4 bases, and 10 bases lay between the germline ends. CDR3 nucleotide sequence: TGTGCCAGCAGTTTACAGGGTAATCAGCCCCAGCATTTT. The encoded protein is CASSLQGNQPQHF.

The sample holds a few counts of this clone. The V gene is TRBV9, the J gene TRBJ2-2; TRBD2 might be the D (6 bases). The germline CDR1 and CDR2 sequences are SGDLS and YYNGEE. Trimming cost V 1 base and J 4 bases, with 14 bases left between them. This CDR3 is built from 16 residues. In DNA, the CDR3 is TGTGCCAGCAGCGTATTCGGGGGATTGGGCACCGGGGAGCTGTTTTTT. This sequence encodes CASSVFGGLGTGELFF.

This chain links TRBV5-1 with TRBJ1-1, with D possibly matching TRBD1 (6 bases). The CDR3 extends over 14 amino acids. Trimming shortened V by 2 bases and J by 4 bases, and 12 bases separated the two germline ends. Germline V lookup: CDR1 SGHRS, CDR2 YFSETQ. The CDR3 DNA is TGCGCCAGCAGCTTATTAGGGGGTAGCACTGAAGCTTTCTTT. This gives the protein CASSLLGGSTEAFF. The whole variable domain, filled in from reference TRBV5-1 and TRBJ1-1, reads KAGVTQTPRYLIKTRGQQVTLSCSPISGHRSVSWYQQTPGQGLQFLFEYFSETQRNKGNFPGRFSGRQFSNSRSEMNVSTLELGDSALYLCASSLLGGSTEAFFGQGTRLTVV.

This rearrangement joins TRBV13 to TRBJ1-1, with D possibly matching TRBD1 (5 bases). The germline V and J ends were trimmed by 7 bases and 1 base, with 7 bases remaining between them. The germline gives CDR1 PRHDT, CDR2 FYEKMQ (reference sequence). CDR3 length equals 12 residues. The CDR3 DNA follows: TGTGCCAGCACCCAGGGGAACACTGAAGCTTTCTTT. Protein: CASTQGNTEAFF.

The CDR3, as DNA: TGCAGCGTTCGACAGGGACGCACAGATACGCAGTATTTT. Protein product: CSVRQGRTDTQYF. This sequence joins TRBV29-1 and TRBJ2-3, with 7 nucleotides matching TRBD1. The CDR3 sequence is 13 residues long. V shed 5 bases, J shed 1 base, and the junction held 3 bases outside the gene matches. Germline V gene sequence: CDR1 SQVTM, CDR2 ANQGSEA.

This sequence joins TRBV6-5 and TRBJ1-1, with TRBD1 identical over 8 bases. V gave up 7 bases and J gave up 4 bases; unmatched junction bases: 5. The CDR3 extends over 13 amino acids. Germline V lookup: CDR1 MNHEY, CDR2 SVGAGI. CDR3 sequence reads: CASTTDRATEAFF. CDR3 DNA: TGTGCCAGCACCACGGACAGGGCCACTGAAGCTTTCTTT.

This clone was seen only once. The rearrangement joins TRBV12-5 to TRBJ1-1; perhaps TRBD1 as D (6 bases). This CDR3 spans 15 amino acids. Germline values: CDR1 LGHNT, CDR2 FRNRAP. V shed 2 bases and J shed 2 bases, with 12 bases lying between them. The CDR3 sequence is CASGLTIQGNTEAFF. In DNA, the CDR3 is TGTGCTAGTGGTTTGACTATACAGGGAAACACTGAAGCTTTCTTT.

The chain has TRBV5-1 and TRBJ2-1; tentative D call: TRBD2 (5 bases). The CDR3 length is 14 residues. Trimming cost V 8 bases and J 0 bases, with 12 bases left between them. In germline, CDR1 is SGHRS, CDR2 YFSETQ. The CDR3 region is CASCQRSSYNEQFF. The CDR3 DNA sequence: TGCGCCAGTTGTCAGCGGAGCTCCTACAATGAGCAGTTCTTC.

This rearrangement joins TRBV7-9 to TRBJ2-5, with 8 nucleotides matching TRBD1. The CDR3 has 14 amino acids. J gave up 4 bases and V 5 bases, and 6 bases lay outside the gene matches. Germline V gene lookup returns CDR1 SEHNR and CDR2 FQNEAQ (reference sequence). The CDR3 loop is CASSPRTGLETQYF. CDR3 coding DNA: TGTGCCAGCAGCCCAAGGACAGGGCTAGAGACCCAGTACTTC.

The chain couples TRBV11-3 to TRBJ2-3; D is perhaps TRBD2 (5 bases). The CDR3 length is 13 residues. Trimming stripped 7 bases from V and 5 bases from J, with 13 bases between. Germline assignment: CDR1 SGHNT and CDR2 YENEEA. CDR3 nucleotides: TGTGCCAGCATGGGGAGTTCCGTAGATACGCAGTATTTT. The encoded protein is CASMGSSVDTQYF.

The chain joins TRBV6-1 to TRBJ2-3; 7 nucleotides match TRBD1. This CDR3 is 13 amino acids long. From germline, CDR1 is MNHNS and CDR2 SASEGT. The ends lost 3 bases at V and 4 bases at J; junction bases unmatched: 1. The CDR3 region has the DNA TGTGCCAGCAGTGAGACAGGGCCAGATACGCAGTATTTT. Amino acids: CASSETGPDTQYF.

This clone was observed once. The V gene is TRBV30, the J gene TRBJ2-2, with TRBD2 matching over 7 bases. The CDR3 sequence is 15 residues long. Trimming at V came to 0 bases and at J to 4 bases, leaving 5 bases not matched to a gene. Germline V gives CDR1 GTSNPN, CDR2 SVGIG (reference sequence). The CDR3 bases are TGTGCCTGGAGTGTGGGGGGGAGGACCACCGGGGAGCTGTTTTTT. Translated, it gives CAWSVGGRTTGELFF.

The chain recombines TRBV20-1 with TRBJ2-1; the D gene is possibly TRBD2 (5 bases). Trimming shortened V by 3 bases and J by 8 bases, and 8 bases separated the two germline ends. The CDR3 loop spans 11 amino acids. The germline gives CDR1 DFQATT, CDR2 SNEGSKA (reference sequence). CDR3 bases: TGCAGTGCTAGCGGGAACGATGAGCAGTTCTTC. Amino acid sequence: CSASGNDEQFF.